This is a list of T cell receptor beta chains from one sample in a study of cytomegalovirus exposure and HLA in healthy donors. The method was immunoSEQ multiplex PCR; TCRdb's version includes in-frame clones alone and lacks a portion of them. The sample carries roughly 170,000 clones, approximately 80% recorded once. The specimen was PBMCs. The receptors shown here come from a young woman in good health and CMV-seronegative. Both conserved end residues are part of each CDR3. The D gene is left open where the match is weak. Size is stated for part of the rows, as once, few or many counts, or as a class when the clone is expanded.

j_call | v_call | d_call | clone_size | cdr3_aa | cdr3_nt
TRBJ2-1 | TRBV28 | . | . | CASSLAQAKRQFF | TGTGCCAGCAGTTTGGCACAGGCGAAACGGCAGTTCTTC
TRBJ2-3 | TRBV18 | . | . | CASSHGGPATVDTQYF | TGTGCCAGCTCACATGGGGGCCCCGCCACCGTAGATACGCAGTATTTT
TRBJ2-7 | TRBV7-6 | TRBD1 | once | CAGSSGTGYYEQYF | TGTGCCGGCAGCTCCGGGACAGGCTACTACGAGCAGTACTTC
TRBJ2-2 | TRBV2 | . | few | CASRVRAGELFF | TGTGCCAGCAGAGTCAGGGCCGGGGAGCTGTTTTTT
TRBJ2-1 | TRBV4-3 | TRBD1 | . | CASSQEQGADYNEQFF | TGCGCCAGCAGCCAAGAACAGGGGGCTGATTACAATGAGCAGTTCTTC
TRBJ1-5 | TRBV5-1 | . | . | CASSPGPRRLNQPQHF | TGCGCCAGCAGCCCAGGACCGAGGAGGCTTAATCAGCCCCAGCATTTT
TRBJ2-7 | TRBV19 | . | . | CASSGDKWLDEQYF | TGTGCCAGTAGTGGGGACAAGTGGCTTGACGAGCAGTACTTC
TRBJ2-1 | TRBV7-6 | . | . | CASSLYAPSDSSYNEQFF | TGTGCCAGCAGCTTATACGCCCCTAGTGATTCCTCCTACAATGAGCAGTTCTTC
TRBJ1-1 | TRBV7-2 | . | . | CASSFLGGAEAFF | TGTGCCAGCAGCTTTCTAGGGGGGGCTGAAGCTTTCTTT
TRBJ2-3 | TRBV19 | TRBD2 | . | CASSIFFSGNTDTQYF | TGTGCCAGTAGTATTTTTTTCAGCGGGAACACAGATACGCAGTATTTT
TRBJ1-2 | TRBV18 | . | . | CASSPEGRPYGYTF | TGTGCCAGCTCGCCGGAGGGCAGACCCTATGGCTACACCTTC
TRBJ1-4 | TRBV2 | . | . | CASSGQTNEKLFF | TGTGCCAGCAGTGGCCAGACTAATGAAAAACTGTTTTTT
TRBJ2-7 | TRBV27 | . | . | CASSLGAGYEQYF | TGTGCCAGCAGTTTAGGGGCCGGCTACGAGCAGTACTTC
TRBJ1-5 | TRBV7-2 | . | . | CASSLVSSNQPQHF | TGTGCCAGCAGCTTAGTCTCCAGCAATCAGCCCCAGCATTTT
TRBJ1-2 | TRBV6-5 | . | . | CASSYSIKSGYTF | TGTGCCAGCAGTTACTCGATCAAGAGTGGCTACACCTTC
TRBJ2-7 | TRBV28 | . | . | CASSFLAETYEQYF | TGTGCCAGCAGTTTTTTAGCGGAAACCTACGAGCAGTACTTC
TRBJ1-2 | TRBV27 | TRBD1 | . | CASSQGTGGGYTF | TGTGCCAGCAGCCAAGGGACAGGGGGCGGCTACACCTTC
TRBJ2-1 | TRBV7-9 | . | once | CASSYNKGLNNEQFF | TGTGCCAGCAGCTACAACAAAGGACTAAACAATGAGCAGTTCTTC
TRBJ2-7 | TRBV4-1 | TRBD2 | once | CASSRGLAGGTPYEQYF | TGCGCCAGCAGCCGAGGACTAGCGGGAGGGACTCCCTACGAGCAGTACTTC
TRBJ1-1 | TRBV6-4 | . | . | CASSDGGRGNTEAFF | TGTGCCAGCAGTGACGGGGGCAGGGGGAACACTGAAGCTTTCTTT
TRBJ1-2 | TRBV6-6 | . | few | CASSYSAGRDGYTF | TGTGCCAGCAGTTACTCGGCGGGGAGGGATGGCTACACCTTC
TRBJ1-1 | TRBV19 | . | few | CASSIGQFTEAFF | TGTGCCAGTAGTATAGGACAGTTCACTGAAGCTTTCTTT
TRBJ2-7 | TRBV30 | TRBD2 | . | CAWSVGLVPPPKQYF | TGTGCCTGGAGTGTGGGACTAGTACCCCCCCCTAAGCAGTACTTC
TRBJ2-5 | TRBV19 | TRBD2 | . | CASSMWWASGQETQYF | TGTGCCAGTAGTATGTGGTGGGCTAGCGGACAAGAGACCCAGTACTTC
TRBJ2-1 | TRBV19 | . | . | CASSIWGSQFF | TGTGCCAGTAGTATATGGGGCTCGCAGTTCTTC
TRBJ2-1 | TRBV30 | . | . | CAWILVEGEQFF | TGTGCCTGGATACTGGTGGAGGGGGAGCAGTTCTTC
TRBJ2-5 | TRBV30 | TRBD2 | few | CAWSEGLAGLGETQYF | TGTGCCTGGAGTGAGGGACTAGCGGGCCTCGGGGAGACCCAGTACTTC
TRBJ1-5 | TRBV4-1 | . | . | CASSLARNGNQPQHF | TGTGCCAGCAGCCTAGCACGGAACGGCAATCAGCCCCAGCATTTT
TRBJ2-7 | TRBV9 | . | . | CASSVSTDSYEQYF | TGTGCCAGCAGCGTAAGCACTGACTCCTACGAGCAGTACTTC
TRBJ1-6 | TRBV5-5 | . | few | CASSFRNRESPLHF | TGTGCCAGCAGCTTCCGTAACAGGGAATCACCCCTCCACTTT
TRBJ2-3 | TRBV27 | . | . | CASSWAGTQYF | TGTGCCAGCAGTTGGGCTGGTACGCAGTATTTT
TRBJ1-1 | TRBV11-2 | . | . | CASSLARQNTEAFF | TGTGCCAGCAGCTTAGCAAGACAGAACACTGAAGCTTTCTTT
TRBJ1-6 | TRBV5-1 | . | . | CASSLAGFYNSPLHF | TGCGCCAGCAGCTTGGCCGGGTTCTATAATTCACCCCTCCACTTT
TRBJ2-1 | TRBV5-4 | TRBD2 | once | CASSLDAGGVYNEQFF | TGTGCCAGCAGCTTGGACGCGGGGGGGGTCTACAATGAGCAGTTCTTC
TRBJ2-7 | TRBV27 | . | . | CASSPLIQGIFEQYF | TGTGCCAGCAGTCCACTAATACAGGGAATCTTCGAGCAGTACTTC
TRBJ2-3 | TRBV7-2 | . | . | CASSRTGGTDTQYF | TGTGCCAGCAGCCGAACGGGAGGCACAGATACGCAGTATTTT
TRBJ2-3 | TRBV10-3 | TRBD2 | . | CAISDGRGTDTQYF | TGTGCCATCAGTGACGGGAGGGGGACAGATACGCAGTATTTT
TRBJ2-5 | TRBV6-1 | TRBD1 | . | CASSDFWDRGTETQYF | TGTGCCAGCAGTGATTTTTGGGACAGGGGGACGGAGACCCAGTACTTC
TRBJ2-1 | TRBV28 | TRBD2 | . | CASSSEPSGRAPYNEQFF | TGTGCCAGCAGTTCAGAACCTAGCGGGAGGGCCCCCTACAATGAGCAGTTCTTC
TRBJ2-2 | TRBV4-3 | TRBD1 | . | CASSRHRGANTGELFF | TGCGCCAGCAGCCGCCACAGGGGGGCCAACACCGGGGAGCTGTTTTTT
TRBJ2-7 | TRBV5-6 | TRBD1 | . | CASSPGTVIAYEQYF | TGTGCCAGCAGCCCGGGGACAGTAATTGCCTACGAGCAGTACTTC
TRBJ2-5 | TRBV5-1 | . | . | CASSLGGQETQYF | TGCGCCAGCAGCTTGGGCGGTCAGGAGACCCAGTACTTC
TRBJ1-5 | TRBV7-9 | . | . | CASSLDGGLGAQHF | TGTGCCAGCAGCTTAGACGGGGGACTCGGGGCCCAGCATTTT
TRBJ2-7 | TRBV2 | . | . | CASKAPIYEQYF | TGTGCCAGCAAAGCGCCCATATACGAGCAGTACTTC
TRBJ2-3 | TRBV5-4 | TRBD1 | . | CASSLDRVYTDTQYF | TGTGCCAGCAGCTTAGACAGGGTTTATACAGATACGCAGTATTTT
TRBJ2-1 | TRBV11-2 | TRBD2 | . | CASSLLAGVDEQFF | TGTGCCAGCAGCCTCCTGGCGGGAGTGGATGAGCAGTTCTTC